This T cell receptor (beta chain) was recovered during a study of T cell responses to AZD1222 COVID-19 vaccine. Study observations and caveats: Donors were mostly white British, more females; clonal diversity possibly underestimated. Nearly half of spike-specific TCRs reportedly go after variant regions that carry no mutations.

Sequencing was performed with immunoSEQ multiplex PCR; in TCRdb, only in-frame clones are kept and a portion is missing. The data contain about 130,000 clones, 94% of them singletons. The V segment lost 1 base and the J segment 4 bases; nucleotides outside the gene matches: 7. This CDR3 contains 17 residues. CDR1 LGHDT and CDR2 YNNKEL come from the germline V gene (reference sequence). In the case of this clone: What it recognizes is unknown.

The sequence came from an adult in good health. Sample: peripheral blood, taken on day 0 of AZD1222 vaccination. V usage is TRBV3-1 (or the pseudogene TRBV3-2) and J usage is TRBJ2-5, with TRBD2 identical over 12 bases. CDR3 sequence (DNA): TGTGCCAGCAGCCAAGGAAACCTAGCGGGAGGGGGAGAGACCCAGTACTTC. Translated, it gives CASSQGNLAGGGETQYF.